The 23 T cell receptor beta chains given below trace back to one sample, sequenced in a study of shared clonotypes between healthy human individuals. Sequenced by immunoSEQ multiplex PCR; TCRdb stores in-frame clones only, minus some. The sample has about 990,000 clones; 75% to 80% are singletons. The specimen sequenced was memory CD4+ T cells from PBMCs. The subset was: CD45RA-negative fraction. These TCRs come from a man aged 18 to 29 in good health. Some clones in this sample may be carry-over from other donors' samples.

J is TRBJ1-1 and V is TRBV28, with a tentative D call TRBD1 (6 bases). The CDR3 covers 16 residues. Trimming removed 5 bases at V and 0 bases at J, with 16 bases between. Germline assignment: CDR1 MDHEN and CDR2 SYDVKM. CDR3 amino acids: CASSGSGTPMNTEAFF. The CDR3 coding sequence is TGTGCCAGCAGTGGATCCGGGACACCTATGAACACTGAAGCTTTCTTT.

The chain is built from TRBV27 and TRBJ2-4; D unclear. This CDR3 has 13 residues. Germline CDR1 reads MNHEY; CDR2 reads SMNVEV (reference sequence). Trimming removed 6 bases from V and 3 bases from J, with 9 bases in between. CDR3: CASSERSKNIQYF. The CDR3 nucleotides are TGTGCCAGCAGCGAGAGGAGCAAAAACATTCAGTACTTC.

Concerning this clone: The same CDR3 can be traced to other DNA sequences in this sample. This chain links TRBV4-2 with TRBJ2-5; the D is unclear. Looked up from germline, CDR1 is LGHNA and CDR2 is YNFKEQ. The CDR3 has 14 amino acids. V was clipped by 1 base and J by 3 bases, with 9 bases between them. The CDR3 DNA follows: TGTGCCAGCAGCCAAGTAGGCGGAGAAGAGACCCAGTACTTC. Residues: CASSQVGGEETQYF.

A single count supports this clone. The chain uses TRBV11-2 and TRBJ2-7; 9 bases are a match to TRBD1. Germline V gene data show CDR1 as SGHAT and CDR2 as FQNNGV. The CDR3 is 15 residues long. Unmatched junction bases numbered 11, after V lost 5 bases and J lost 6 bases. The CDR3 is CASSLAGTGYGEQYF. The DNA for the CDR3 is TGTGCCAGCAGCCTCGCCGGGACAGGGTACGGCGAGCAGTACTTC.

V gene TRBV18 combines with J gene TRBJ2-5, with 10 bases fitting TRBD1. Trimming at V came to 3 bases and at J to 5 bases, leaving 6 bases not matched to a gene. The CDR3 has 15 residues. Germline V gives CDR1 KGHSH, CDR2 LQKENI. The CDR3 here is CASSPGQGTWETQYF. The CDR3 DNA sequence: TGTGCCAGCTCACCGGGACAGGGGACATGGGAGACCCAGTACTTC.

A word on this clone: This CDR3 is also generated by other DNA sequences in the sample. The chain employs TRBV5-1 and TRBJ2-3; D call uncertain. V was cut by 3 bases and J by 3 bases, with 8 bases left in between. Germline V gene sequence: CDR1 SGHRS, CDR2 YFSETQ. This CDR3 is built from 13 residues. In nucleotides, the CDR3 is TGCGCCAGCAGCTCTGGACCTACAGATACGCAGTATTTT. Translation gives CASSSGPTDTQYF.

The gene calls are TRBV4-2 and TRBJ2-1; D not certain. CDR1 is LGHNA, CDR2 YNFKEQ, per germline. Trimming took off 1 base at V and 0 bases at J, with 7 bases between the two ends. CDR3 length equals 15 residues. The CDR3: CASSQGLSSYNEQFF. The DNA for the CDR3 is TGTGCCAGCAGCCAAGGGCTGAGCTCCTACAATGAGCAGTTCTTC.

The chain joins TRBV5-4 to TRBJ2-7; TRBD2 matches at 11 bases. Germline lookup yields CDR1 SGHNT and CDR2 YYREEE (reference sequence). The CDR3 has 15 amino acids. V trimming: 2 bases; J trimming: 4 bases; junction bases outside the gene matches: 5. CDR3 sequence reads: CASSLLAGDVYEQYF. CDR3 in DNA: TGTGCCAGCAGCTTACTAGCGGGAGACGTTTACGAGCAGTACTTC.

The CDR3, as DNA: TGTGCCAGCAGTGAAGCGACGTTTGTGGGAAACACCATATATTTT. It translates to CASSEATFVGNTIYF. The rearrangement joins TRBV6-1 to TRBJ1-3; D is unclear. Trimming cost V 0 bases and J 4 bases, with 10 bases left between them. The CDR3 covers 15 residues. Germline V CDR1 and CDR2: MNHNS, SASEGT.

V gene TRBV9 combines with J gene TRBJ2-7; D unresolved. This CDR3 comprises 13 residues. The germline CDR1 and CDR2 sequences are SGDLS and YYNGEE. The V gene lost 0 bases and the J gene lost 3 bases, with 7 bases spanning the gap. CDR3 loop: CASSVAQGYEQYF. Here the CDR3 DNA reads TGTGCCAGCAGCGTAGCTCAAGGCTACGAGCAGTACTTC.

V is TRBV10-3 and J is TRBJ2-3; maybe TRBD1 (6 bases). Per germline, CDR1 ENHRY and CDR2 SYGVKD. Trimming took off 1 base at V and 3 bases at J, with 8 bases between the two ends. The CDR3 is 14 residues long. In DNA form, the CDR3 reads TGTGCCATCAGTGAGTTCCAGGGGACAGATACGCAGTATTTT. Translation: CAISEFQGTDTQYF.

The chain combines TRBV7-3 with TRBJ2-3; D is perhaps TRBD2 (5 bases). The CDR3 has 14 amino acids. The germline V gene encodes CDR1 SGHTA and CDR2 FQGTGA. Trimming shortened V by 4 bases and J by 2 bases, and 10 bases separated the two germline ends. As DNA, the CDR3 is TGTGCCAGCAGCTCCGAGGGTCCCACAGATACGCAGTATTTT. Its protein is CASSSEGPTDTQYF.

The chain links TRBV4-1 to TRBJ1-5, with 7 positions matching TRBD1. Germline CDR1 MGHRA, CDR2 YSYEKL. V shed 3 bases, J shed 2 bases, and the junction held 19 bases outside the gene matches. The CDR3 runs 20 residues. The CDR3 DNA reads TGCGCCAGCAGCCACACAATCTTAAACAGGGGAAGTACGGGCAATCAGCCCCAGCATTTT. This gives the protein CASSHTILNRGSTGNQPQHF.

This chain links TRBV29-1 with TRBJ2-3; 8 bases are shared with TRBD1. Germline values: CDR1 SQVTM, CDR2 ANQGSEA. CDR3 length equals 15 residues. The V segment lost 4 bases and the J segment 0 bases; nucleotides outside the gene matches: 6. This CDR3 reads CSVVLDRVSTDTQYF. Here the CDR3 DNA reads TGCAGCGTTGTCCTGGACAGGGTGAGCACAGATACGCAGTATTTT.

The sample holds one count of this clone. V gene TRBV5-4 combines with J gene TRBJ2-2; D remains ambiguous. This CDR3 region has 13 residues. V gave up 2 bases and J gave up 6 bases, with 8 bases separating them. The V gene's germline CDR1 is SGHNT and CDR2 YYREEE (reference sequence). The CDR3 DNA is TGTGCCAGCAGCTTCCAGGTTTCCGGGGAGCTGTTTTTT. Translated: CASSFQVSGELFF.

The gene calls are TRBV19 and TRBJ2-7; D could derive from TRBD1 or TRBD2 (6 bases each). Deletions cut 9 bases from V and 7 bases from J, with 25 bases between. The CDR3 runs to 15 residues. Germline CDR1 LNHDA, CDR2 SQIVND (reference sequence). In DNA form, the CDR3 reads TGTGCCAGCAGGGGCGGGGAGCGGCCCTACGGGGAGCAGTACTTC. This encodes CASRGGERPYGEQYF.

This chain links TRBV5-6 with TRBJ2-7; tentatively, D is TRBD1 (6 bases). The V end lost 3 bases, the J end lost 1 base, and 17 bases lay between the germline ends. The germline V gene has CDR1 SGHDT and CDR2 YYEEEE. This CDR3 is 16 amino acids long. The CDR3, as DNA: TGTGCCAGCAGCTACTGGTGGGACACCTCTTCCTACGAGCAGTACTTC. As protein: CASSYWWDTSSYEQYF.

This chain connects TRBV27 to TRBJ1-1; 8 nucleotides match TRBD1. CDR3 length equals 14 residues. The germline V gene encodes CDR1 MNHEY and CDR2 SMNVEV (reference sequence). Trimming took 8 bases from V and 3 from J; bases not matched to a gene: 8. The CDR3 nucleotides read TGTGCCAGCTACCGCCAGGGGGCGTACACTGAAGCTTTCTTT. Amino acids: CASYRQGAYTEAFF.

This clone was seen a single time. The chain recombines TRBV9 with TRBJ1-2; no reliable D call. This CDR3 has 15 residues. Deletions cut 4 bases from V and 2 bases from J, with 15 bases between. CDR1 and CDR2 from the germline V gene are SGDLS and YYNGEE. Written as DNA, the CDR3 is TGTGCCAGCAGCCCCCAAAGATCACCGAACTATGGCTACACCTTC. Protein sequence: CASSPQRSPNYGYTF.

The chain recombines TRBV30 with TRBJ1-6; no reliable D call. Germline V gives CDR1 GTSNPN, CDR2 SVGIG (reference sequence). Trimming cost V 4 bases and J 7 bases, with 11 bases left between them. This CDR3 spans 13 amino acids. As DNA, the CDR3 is TGTGCCTGGACCCCGTCAGCAAATTCACCCCTCCACTTT. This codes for CAWTPSANSPLHF.

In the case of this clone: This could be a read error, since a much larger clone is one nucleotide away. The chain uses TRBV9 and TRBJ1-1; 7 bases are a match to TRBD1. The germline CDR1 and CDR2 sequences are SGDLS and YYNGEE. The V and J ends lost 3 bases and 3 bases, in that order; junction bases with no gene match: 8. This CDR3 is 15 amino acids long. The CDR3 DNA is TGTGCCAGCAGCGCCCCACAGGGGAGGGACACTGAAGCTTTCTTT. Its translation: CASSAPQGRDTEAFF.

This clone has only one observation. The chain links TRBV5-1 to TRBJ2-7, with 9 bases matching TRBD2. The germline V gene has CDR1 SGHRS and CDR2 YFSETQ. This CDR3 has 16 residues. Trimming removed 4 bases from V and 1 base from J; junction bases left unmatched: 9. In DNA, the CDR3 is TGCGCCAGCAGCCGTTCTCCGCTAGCGGGGTCCTACGAGCAGTACTTC. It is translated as CASSRSPLAGSYEQYF.

CDR3 coding DNA: TGTGCCAGCAGCTTAAAAGGGACAGGGCTTGGGGGCTATGGCTACACCTTC. It translates to CASSLKGTGLGGYGYTF. The chain employs TRBV7-9 and TRBJ1-2; 9 positions agree with TRBD1. With V trimmed by 2 bases and J by 4 bases, 11 bases remained unmatched. CDR1 SEHNR and CDR2 FQNEAQ come from the germline V gene (reference sequence). There are 17 residues in the CDR3.